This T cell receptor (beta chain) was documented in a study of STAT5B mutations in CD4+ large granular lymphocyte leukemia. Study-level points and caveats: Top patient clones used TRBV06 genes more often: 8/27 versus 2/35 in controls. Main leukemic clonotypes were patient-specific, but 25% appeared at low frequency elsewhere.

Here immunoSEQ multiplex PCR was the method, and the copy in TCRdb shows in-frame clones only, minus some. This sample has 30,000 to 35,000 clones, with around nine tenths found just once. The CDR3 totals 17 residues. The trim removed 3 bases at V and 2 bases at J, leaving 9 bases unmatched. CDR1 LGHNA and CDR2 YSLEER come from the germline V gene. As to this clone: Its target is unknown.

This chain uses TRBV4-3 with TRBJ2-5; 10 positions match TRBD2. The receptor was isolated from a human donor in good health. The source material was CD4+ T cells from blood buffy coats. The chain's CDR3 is CASSHHLGLATQETQYF. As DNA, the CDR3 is TGCGCCAGCAGCCACCACCTGGGACTAGCGACTCAAGAGACCCAGTACTTC.